A single T cell receptor (beta chain) is shown here with its context. Source study methods: Reference gene primer amplification gave estimated nucleated cell counts. Using immunoSEQ multiplex PCR, the repertoire was profiled, and TCRdb retains in-frame clones only, with some absent. V and J calls and clone size are given by that table; D and trimming were obtained from the DNA. This table holds some 95,000 clones, about 91% found once. The data were obtained in a study of blood T cell repertoires in COVID-19. In the study overall: The origin of the acute and convalescent COVID-19 samples was the United States, Italy and Spain. In each case, the material was cDNA or gDNA derived from T cells, B-cell-depleted T cells, or PBMCs.

Trimming pared 9 bases from V and 5 bases from J, leaving 19 bases between. Germline V lookup: CDR1 KGHDR, CDR2 SFDVKD. This CDR3 spans 15 amino acids. The sequence was obtained from a human donor with active COVID-19. The donor label of this sample is uncertain. Sequenced material: peripheral blood. This chain links TRBV24-1 with TRBJ2-1; maybe TRBD2 (7 bases). DNA for the CDR3: TGTGCCACCCGCGCCGGGGGGCCCGTAGACAATGAGCAGTTCTTC. Protein sequence: CATRAGGPVDNEQFF.